The 8 T cell receptor beta chains below come from one sample, sequenced in a study of blood T cell repertoires in COVID-19. Some clones are missing from TCRdb's copy, which holds only in-frame ones; the method was immunoSEQ multiplex PCR. The data show roughly 310,000 clones, over 75% seen once. The specimen sequenced was PBMCs or T cells enriched from blood (not recorded which). The receptors were sampled from a woman in her thirties or forties who had recovered from COVID-19.

The chain recombines TRBV7-2 with TRBJ2-7; 10 bases are shared with TRBD2. The CDR3 sequence is 16 residues long. Germline CDR1 reads SGHTA; CDR2 reads FQGNSA. J gave up 2 bases and V 1 base, and 5 bases lay outside the gene matches. The CDR3 coding sequence is TGTGCCAGCAGCTTAGTGACTAGCGGGCCTGCCTACGAGCAGTACTTC. Residues: CASSLVTSGPAYEQYF.

The V and J genes are TRBV28 and TRBJ1-1, with TRBD1 matching 7 bases. Germline V lookup: CDR1 MDHEN, CDR2 SYDVKM. V gave up 4 bases and J gave up 4 bases; unmatched junction bases: 12. This CDR3 contains 16 residues. This chain's CDR3 is CASSSIVWTGFTEAFF. For the CDR3, the DNA is TGTGCCAGCAGTTCAATAGTATGGACAGGCTTCACTGAAGCTTTCTTT. The full variable domain, its missing parts supplied by reference TRBV28 and TRBJ1-1, is DVKVTQSSRYLVKRTGEKVFLECVQDMDHENMFWYRQDPGLGLRLIYFSYDVKMKEKGDIPEGYSVSREKKERFSLILESASTNQTSMYLCASSSIVWTGFTEAFFGQGTRLTVV.

The CDR3 nucleotides read TGCGCCAGCAGAAATGACAGGGGCCTCTACGAGCAGTACTTC. This codes for CASRNDRGLYEQYF. The chain recombines TRBV5-1 with TRBJ2-7; 8 bases agree with TRBD1. V lost 5 bases and J lost 3; bases outside the gene matches: 7. The germline V gene encodes CDR1 SGHRS and CDR2 YFSETQ. CDR3 length: 14 amino acids. The whole variable domain, filled in from reference TRBV5-1 and TRBJ2-7, reads KAGVTQTPRYLIKTRGQQVTLSCSPISGHRSVSWYQQTPGQGLQFLFEYFSETQRNKGNFPGRFSGRQFSNSRSEMNVSTLELGDSALYLCASRNDRGLYEQYFGPGTRLTVT.

This chain connects TRBV6-1 to TRBJ2-1; the match to TRBD2 covers 7 bases. V trimming: 2 bases; J trimming: 8 bases; junction bases outside the gene matches: 9. The CDR3 sequence is 15 residues long. Looked up from germline, CDR1 is MNHNS and CDR2 is SASEGT. The CDR3 spells CASSESELARHEQFF. The CDR3 DNA is TGTGCCAGCAGTGAATCAGAACTAGCGAGACATGAGCAGTTCTTC.

The V call is TRBV2, the J call TRBJ1-5; D is undetermined. From germline, CDR1 is SNHLY and CDR2 FYNNEI. V was trimmed by 6 bases and J by 2 bases, leaving 5 bases between them. This CDR3 has 12 residues. Here the CDR3 reads CASSGGNQPQHF. CDR3 nucleotide sequence: TGTGCCAGCAGCGGGGGCAATCAGCCCCAGCATTTT.

This clone was detected only a few times. The chain couples TRBV28 to TRBJ2-7; TRBD1 might be the D (5 bases). CDR1 is MDHEN and CDR2 is SYDVKM in the germline V gene. The CDR3 is 15 residues long. The V end was cut by 5 bases, the J end by 3 bases, with 17 bases between. CDR3: CASSHSGNLNYEQYF. The DNA for the CDR3 is TGTGCCAGCAGTCACTCAGGGAATTTAAACTACGAGCAGTACTTC.

The chain is built from TRBV4-1 and TRBJ1-1, with TRBD1 matching over 7 bases. Germline V gene lookup returns CDR1 MGHRA and CDR2 YSYEKL. V trimming: 3 bases; J trimming: 7 bases; junction bases outside the gene matches: 5. The CDR3 runs 13 residues. Written as DNA, the CDR3 is TGCGCCAGCAGCCAGATGGACAGGAATGAAGCTTTCTTT. Translating it yields CASSQMDRNEAFF.

The V and J genes are TRBV9 and TRBJ2-3, with no clear D. The CDR3 length is 14 residues. V lost 4 bases and J lost 0, with 9 bases in between. Germline V gives CDR1 SGDLS, CDR2 YYNGEE. CDR3 nucleotides: TGTGCCAGCAGCTTCGGTACTAGCACAGATACGCAGTATTTT. Translated: CASSFGTSTDTQYF. Drawing the rest from reference TRBV9 and TRBJ2-3, the complete variable domain is DSGVTQTPKHLITATGQRVTLRCSPRSGDLSVYWYQQSLDQGLQFLIQYYNGEERAKGNILERFSAQQFPDLHSELNLSSLELGDSALYFCASSFGTSTDTQYFGPGTRLTVL.